What follows are 22 T cell receptor beta chains derived from one specimen sequenced in a study of T cell responses to AZD1222 COVID-19 vaccine. Here immunoSEQ multiplex PCR was the method, and the copy in TCRdb shows in-frame clones only, minus some. The sample lists 40,000 to 60,000 clones, approximately 79% occurring once. Sequenced here: peripheral blood, sampled on day 0 of MenACWY control vaccination. The receptors shown here come from an adult in good health.

The genes are TRBV9 and TRBJ1-3, with TRBD1 matching over 7 bases. This CDR3 is built from 14 residues. The germline CDR1 and CDR2 sequences are SGDLS and YYNGEE. V was clipped by 4 bases and J by 2 bases; unmatched bases: 3. The CDR3 here is CASSYTGAGNTIYF. The CDR3 DNA reads as TGTGCCAGCAGCTATACAGGGGCTGGAAACACCATATATTTT.

This rearrangement joins TRBV11-3 to TRBJ2-3, with 11 bases that match TRBD1. V shed 3 bases and J 6 bases; nucleotides not matched to a gene: 2. The CDR3 has 14 amino acids. The germline CDR1 and CDR2 sequences are SGHNT and YENEEA. This CDR3 is CASSLGTGGDTQYF. CDR3 coding DNA: TGTGCCAGCAGCTTGGGGACAGGGGGGGATACGCAGTATTTT.

The chain combines TRBV4-1 with TRBJ2-5; D may correspond to TRBD1 or TRBD2 (5 bases each). The V end lost 3 bases, the J end lost 5 bases, and 10 bases lay between the germline ends. The length of the CDR3 is 13 residues. CDR1 is MGHRA, CDR2 YSYEKL, per germline. CDR3 sequence: CASSQGVSETQYF. DNA of the CDR3: TGCGCCAGCAGCCAGGGGGTCTCGGAGACCCAGTACTTC.

The J gene is TRBJ2-1, the V gene TRBV2; no clear D gene. CDR1 is SNHLY, CDR2 FYNNEI, per germline. This CDR3 has 11 residues. The V and J ends lost 9 bases and 6 bases respectively, with 9 bases between them. CDR3 sequence (DNA): TGTGCCAGTGACGTCCTCAATGAGCAGTTCTTC. Protein product: CASDVLNEQFF.

This clone was seen more than once but under ten times. The chain links TRBV4-1 to TRBJ1-2; 11 nucleotides align to TRBD1. The germline CDR1 and CDR2 sequences are MGHRA and YSYEKL. The V gene end was trimmed by 4 bases and the J gene end by 5 bases; junction bases not matched to a gene: 3. The CDR3 has 14 amino acids. CDR3 loop: CASSPGTGGYGYTF. In DNA form, the CDR3 reads TGCGCCAGCAGCCCCGGGACAGGGGGATATGGCTACACCTTC.

This clone is deemed medium-sized. The chain employs TRBV7-9 and TRBJ1-1; D unclear. Deletions cut 8 bases from V and 4 bases from J, with 11 bases between. The CDR3 has 12 amino acids. Germline V gene lookup returns CDR1 SEHNR and CDR2 FQNEAQ (reference sequence). The CDR3 region is CASHVGGTEAFF. CDR3 DNA sequence: TGTGCCAGCCACGTAGGAGGCACTGAAGCTTTCTTT.

The rearrangement uses TRBV7-2 and TRBJ2-7; TRBD1 matches at 8 bases. This CDR3 is 14 amino acids long. Germline CDR1 is SGHTA and CDR2 is FQGNSA. J was trimmed by 4 bases and V by 5 bases; bases with no gene match: 7. CDR3 in amino acids: CASSAGTGGYEQYF. The CDR3 DNA follows: TGTGCCAGCAGCGCCGGGACAGGAGGGTACGAGCAGTACTTC.

Comments on this clone: One junction end disagrees with the germline gene, perhaps due to a read error. This chain uses TRBV11-2 with TRBJ1-1; 7 bases match TRBD1. The CDR3 extends over 16 amino acids. Germline-derived CDR1 and CDR2 are SGHAT and FQNNGV. The DNA of the CDR3 is TGTGCCAGCAGCTTAGCCAACACAGGGGAGAACAGTGAAGCTTTCTTT. It is translated as CASSLANTGENSEAFF.

This chain uses TRBV19 with TRBJ1-1; D is unresolved. The CDR3 sequence is 14 residues long. Trimming stripped 0 bases from V and 2 bases from J, with 7 bases between. Germline CDR1 LNHDA, CDR2 SQIVND (reference sequence). The CDR3 DNA reads as TGTGCCAGTAGTATAGAGGGGTACAACACTGAAGCTTTCTTT. It is translated as CASSIEGYNTEAFF.

Only one count was recorded for this clone. This chain joins TRBV7-2 and TRBJ1-3; maybe TRBD1 (5 bases). CDR1 is SGHTA, CDR2 FQGNSA, per germline. Between the trimmed V and J ends, which lost 2 bases and 4 bases, there was a span of 9 bases. The CDR3 totals 14 residues. The DNA for the CDR3 is TGTGCCAGCAGCTTACAGGGAGCAGGAAACACCATATATTTT. Amino acids: CASSLQGAGNTIYF.

This chain joins TRBV5-1 and TRBJ2-1, with 10 bases lining up with TRBD2. The ends lost 4 bases at V and 9 bases at J; junction bases unmatched: 4. Germline CDR1 is SGHRS and CDR2 is YFSETQ. The length of the CDR3 is 13 residues. The CDR3 nucleotides are TGCGCCAGCAGCCCCTCTAGCGGGAGTGAGCAGTTCTTC. It codes for CASSPSSGSEQFF.

V and J are TRBV7-8 and TRBJ1-6, with 8 bases matching TRBD1. Germline loops: CDR1 SGHVS, CDR2 FQNEAQ. There are 15 residues in the CDR3. Trimming took 3 bases from V and 4 from J; bases not matched to a gene: 2. CDR3 nucleotide sequence: TGTGCCAGCAGCTTCGGACAGGGTTATAATTCACCCCTCCACTTT. Amino acid sequence: CASSFGQGYNSPLHF. Full variable domain (remainder filled in from reference TRBV7-8 and TRBJ1-6): GAGVSQSPRYKVAKRGQDVALRCDPISGHVSLFWYQQALGQGPEFLTYFQNEAQLDKSGLPSDRFFAERPEGSVSTLKIQRTQQEDSAVYLCASSFGQGYNSPLHFGNGTRLTVT.

V and J are TRBV5-6 and TRBJ1-4; D is undetermined. The germline V gene has CDR1 SGHDT and CDR2 YYEEEE. The length of the CDR3 is 14 residues. Trimming shortened V by 4 bases and J by 7 bases, and 14 bases separated the two germline ends. The CDR3 region has the DNA TGTGCCAGCAGCGTCCTGGGCGAAGGTGAAAAACTGTTTTTT. This gives the protein CASSVLGEGEKLFF.

V is TRBV7-8 and J is TRBJ1-2, with 9 bases aligning to TRBD1. Germline CDR1 reads SGHVS; CDR2 reads FQNEAQ. Trimming cost V 3 bases and J 3 bases; bases outside gene matches: 5. The CDR3 totals 15 residues. DNA of the CDR3: TGTGCCAGCAGCTTGGGACAGGGAGAACACTATGGCTACACCTTC. Its translation is CASSLGQGEHYGYTF.

This rearrangement joins TRBV10-2 to TRBJ2-2; D could derive from TRBD1 or TRBD2 (5 bases each). CDR3 size: 12 residues. The germline V gene has CDR1 WSHSY and CDR2 SAAADI. Trimming took off 10 bases at V and 4 bases at J, with 10 bases between the two ends. CDR3 bases: TGCGCCACCCGGGACCCCACCGGGGAGCTGTTTTTT. Protein product: CATRDPTGELFF.

The genes are TRBV7-6 and TRBJ2-1, with D perhaps given as TRBD1 or TRBD2 (5 bases each). Per germline, CDR1 SGHVS and CDR2 FNYEAQ. The CDR3 has 18 residues. Deletions cut 5 bases from V and 5 bases from J, with 25 bases between. CDR3 in DNA: TGTGCCAGCAGCCCTGGGGCCGGACACACATTCGGGAACAATGAGCAGTTCTTC. Encoded protein: CASSPGAGHTFGNNEQFF. Using reference TRBV7-6 and TRBJ2-1 for the parts outside the CDR3, the full variable domain is GAGVSQSPRYKVTKRGQDVALRCDPISGHVSLYWYRQALGQGPEFLTYFNYEAQQDKSGLPNDRFSAERPEGSISTLTIQRTEQRDSAMYRCASSPGAGHTFGNNEQFFGPGTRLTVL.

The CDR3 reads CASSSGLEGRSGELFF. In nucleotides, the CDR3 is TGTGCCAGCAGCTCGGGACTAGAGGGTAGAAGCGGGGAGCTGTTTTTT. The rearrangement uses TRBV5-4 and TRBJ2-2, with 8 nucleotides matching TRBD2. The CDR3 is 16 amino acids. V lost 3 bases to trimming and J lost 7 bases; unmatched junction nucleotides: 11. CDR1 and CDR2 (germline): SGHNT, YYREEE (reference sequence).

V and J are TRBV19 and TRBJ1-1, with unresolved D. V was cut by 4 bases and J by 6 bases, with 12 bases left in between. The CDR3 spans 13 residues. Germline V gene sequence: CDR1 LNHDA, CDR2 SQIVND (reference sequence). This CDR3 reads CASSTKRGPEAFF. CDR3 in DNA: TGTGCCAGTAGTACAAAAAGAGGGCCTGAAGCTTTCTTT.

The chain uses TRBV3-1 (or the pseudogene TRBV3-2) and TRBJ1-1; no firm D call. The germline CDR1 and CDR2 sequences are LGHDT and YNNKEL (reference sequence). Trimming removed 0 bases at V and 0 bases at J, with 17 bases between. The CDR3 length is 18 residues. This chain's CDR3 is CASSQEGVARNMNTEAFF. In nucleotides, the CDR3 is TGTGCCAGCAGCCAAGAAGGTGTTGCTAGAAACATGAACACTGAAGCTTTCTTT.

This chain joins TRBV27 and TRBJ1-2; 7 positions match TRBD1. CDR3 length: 14 amino acids. The V gene end was trimmed by 5 bases and the J gene end by 4 bases; junction bases not matched to a gene: 7. Per the germline V gene, CDR1 is MNHEY and CDR2 is SMNVEV (reference sequence). CDR3 DNA: TGTGCCAGCAGTCCACGGGACAGACCCTATGGCTACACCTTC. The encoded protein is CASSPRDRPYGYTF.

This chain uses TRBV11-2 with TRBJ2-3; no firm D call. This CDR3 is built from 15 residues. Between the trimmed V and J ends, which lost 3 bases and 0 bases, there was a span of 10 bases. Per germline, CDR1 SGHAT and CDR2 FQNNGV. The CDR3 DNA reads as TGTGCCAGCAGCTTCCTCCCGACTAGCACAGATACGCAGTATTTT. Its translation: CASSFLPTSTDTQYF.

CDR3 protein: CASSEVAGELFF. The CDR3, as DNA: TGCGCCAGCAGTGAAGTGGCCGGGGAGCTGTTTTTT. The chain uses TRBV10-1 and TRBJ2-2; no reliable D call. Per germline, CDR1 WNHNN and CDR2 SYGVQD (reference sequence). This CDR3 comprises 12 residues. With 3 bases removed from V and 6 bases from J, the gap between germline ends came to 5 bases.